The 30 T cell receptor beta chains below come from one sample, sequenced in a study of T cell responses to AZD1222 COVID-19 vaccine. TCRdb's copy holds only in-frame clones and misses some; the assay was immunoSEQ multiplex PCR. The sample has some 150,000 clones, approximately 92% seen once. Sample: peripheral blood, taken 28 days after the second AZD1222 dose. The receptor set was obtained from an adult who received the AZD1222 COVID-19 vaccine.

This clone was found once. The chain has TRBV19 and TRBJ1-3; 9 bases align to TRBD1. V dropped 8 bases and J dropped 3; count of bases not matched to a gene: 11. The CDR3 sequence is 16 residues long. CDR1 and CDR2 from the germline V gene are LNHDA and SQIVND (reference sequence). DNA of the CDR3: TGTGCCAGTGCCAGACCGGGACAGGGAGGTGGAAACACCATATATTTT. It is translated as CASARPGQGGGNTIYF.

The DNA for the CDR3 is TGTGCCAGCAGTCCCGGGACAGGGTACTATGGCTACACCTTC. Residues: CASSPGTGYYGYTF. This sequence joins TRBV27 and TRBJ1-2, with TRBD1 identical over 9 bases. J gave up 3 bases and V 5 bases, and 4 bases lay outside the gene matches. The germline V gene encodes CDR1 MNHEY and CDR2 SMNVEV (reference sequence). The length of the CDR3 is 14 residues.

This chain joins TRBV27 and TRBJ1-3, with D perhaps matching TRBD1 (5 bases). The CDR3 contains 15 residues. V gave up 6 bases and J gave up 2 bases, with 14 bases separating them. Germline CDR1 is MNHEY and CDR2 is SMNVEV (reference sequence). CDR3 in amino acids: CASSLLAGAGNTIYF. The CDR3 nucleotides read TGTGCCAGCAGCTTGCTGGCGGGGGCTGGAAACACCATATATTTT.

The J gene is TRBJ2-7, the V gene TRBV19; 12 bases agree with TRBD2. CDR1 and CDR2 from the germline V gene are LNHDA and SQIVND (reference sequence). V shed 2 bases and J 5 bases; nucleotides not matched to a gene: 10. The CDR3 consists of 17 residues. The chain's CDR3 is CASSIPCLLAGGDEQYF. DNA for the CDR3: TGTGCCAGTAGTATACCCTGCCTACTAGCGGGAGGAGACGAGCAGTACTTC. Based on the CDR3 plus reference TRBV19 and TRBJ2-7, the full variable domain is DGGITQSPKYLFRKEGQNVTLSCEQNLNHDAMYWYRQDPGQGLRLIYYSQIVNDFQKGDIAEGYSVSREKKESFPLTVTSAQKNPTAFYLCASSIPCLLAGGDEQYFGPGTRLTVT.

The V call is TRBV7-9, the J call TRBJ2-3; D might be TRBD2 (6 bases). CDR1 and CDR2 from the germline V gene are SEHNR and FQNEAQ (reference sequence). The germline V and J ends were trimmed by 5 bases and 1 base, with 13 bases remaining between them. The CDR3 consists of 15 residues. In nucleotides, the CDR3 is TGTGCCAGCAGCCCCGGGGCTAGCGGCACAGATACGCAGTATTTT. Translating gives CASSPGASGTDTQYF.

The V call is TRBV6-2 or TRBV6-3, the J call TRBJ2-7; no clear D gene. V lost 4 bases to trimming and J lost 3 bases, with 16 bases between them. This CDR3 is 15 amino acids long. Germline CDR1 and CDR2: MNHEY and SVGEGT. As DNA, the CDR3 is TGTGCCAGCAGTTCCTTTCTAGAAAAAGGCTACGAGCAGTACTTC. Translating gives CASSSFLEKGYEQYF.

The genes are TRBV7-2 and TRBJ2-2, with D tentatively TRBD2 (5 bases). This CDR3 comprises 16 residues. Per the germline V gene, CDR1 is SGHTA and CDR2 is FQGNSA. V gave up 1 base and J gave up 1 base, with 10 bases separating them. The CDR3 DNA reads TGTGCCAGCAGCTTAGGGAGTGCGGGGAACACCGGGGAGCTGTTTTTT. Residues: CASSLGSAGNTGELFF.

The chain carries TRBV7-9 and TRBJ1-4, with a weak D call TRBD1 (5 bases). Germline-derived CDR1 and CDR2 are SEHNR and FQNEAQ (reference sequence). The V and J ends lost 5 bases and 5 bases respectively, with 15 bases between them. The CDR3 runs 15 residues. In nucleotides, the CDR3 is TGTGCCAGCAGCCCGCCAGGAAGGGGAAATGAAAAACTGTTTTTT. It translates to CASSPPGRGNEKLFF.

The chain uses TRBV9 and TRBJ2-2; D is perhaps TRBD1 or TRBD2 (5 bases each). The CDR3 loop spans 18 amino acids. V dropped 0 bases and J dropped 0 bases, with 15 bases sitting between them. Germline CDR1 and CDR2: SGDLS and YYNGEE. The CDR3 region is CASSVEAGGHSNTGELFF. The CDR3 nucleotides are TGTGCCAGCAGCGTAGAGGCGGGTGGACATTCGAACACCGGGGAGCTGTTTTTT.

CDR3 protein: CASSSGEVQPQHF. The CDR3 region has the DNA TGTGCCAGCAGTTCGGGGGAGGTTCAGCCCCAGCATTTT. The rearrangement joins TRBV12-3 or TRBV12-4 to TRBJ1-5; a possible D gene is TRBD1 (5 bases). This CDR3 has 13 amino acids. V lost 4 bases and J lost 6, with 10 bases in between.

This rearrangement joins TRBV25-1 to TRBJ2-7; D call uncertain. This CDR3 has 15 amino acids. Germline V lookup: CDR1 MGHDK, CDR2 SYGVNS. Trimming removed 2 bases at V and 2 bases at J, with 13 bases between. The CDR3 sequence is CASSEVGALTYEQYF. CDR3 coding DNA: TGTGCCAGCAGTGAAGTAGGAGCATTAACCTACGAGCAGTACTTC.

The V call is TRBV9, the J call TRBJ1-5, with D tentatively TRBD1 (5 bases). The CDR3 has 13 residues. The V end was cut by 3 bases, the J end by 4 bases, with 8 bases between. The germline V gene encodes CDR1 SGDLS and CDR2 YYNGEE. The CDR3 loop is CASSAGGNQPQHF. The CDR3 DNA sequence: TGTGCCAGCAGCGCGGGGGGGAATCAGCCCCAGCATTTT.

The chain carries TRBV5-8 and TRBJ2-1; 8 nucleotides align to TRBD1. The CDR3 spans 18 residues. Germline-derived CDR1 and CDR2 are SGHTS and YDEGEE. The trim removed 1 base at V and 0 bases at J, leaving 9 bases unmatched. CDR3 bases: TGTGCCAGCAGCTTGCCAGGGGGCGTCTCGAGCTCCTACAATGAGCAGTTCTTC. Translating gives CASSLPGGVSSSYNEQFF.

J is TRBJ2-1 and V is TRBV27; a possible D gene is TRBD1 (6 bases). The CDR3 length is 14 residues. Trimming pared 3 bases from V and 3 bases from J, leaving 9 bases between. Germline loops: CDR1 MNHEY, CDR2 SMNVEV (reference sequence). The DNA of the CDR3 is TGTGCCAGCAGTTTGCAGGGGAACTACAATGAGCAGTTCTTC. Protein sequence: CASSLQGNYNEQFF.

As DNA, the CDR3 is TGTGCCAGCAGCACGACTAGCGGGACGAACTCCTACAATGAGCAGTTCTTC. Residues: CASSTTSGTNSYNEQFF. This rearrangement joins TRBV9 to TRBJ2-1, with 11 bases aligning to TRBD2. Looked up from germline, CDR1 is SGDLS and CDR2 is YYNGEE. V lost 4 bases, J lost 0 bases, and 6 bases stayed unmatched. The CDR3 consists of 17 residues.

DNA for the CDR3: TGTGCCAGCAGTTTATCGGCTAGCGGCCATTTCGGGGAGCAGTTCTTC. Translating gives CASSLSASGHFGEQFF. The chain links TRBV28 to TRBJ2-1, with 7 bases identical to TRBD2. Germline loops: CDR1 MDHEN, CDR2 SYDVKM. Unmatched junction bases numbered 13, after V lost 1 base and J lost 10 bases. The CDR3 extends over 16 amino acids.

This rearrangement joins TRBV4-2 to TRBJ1-6; TRBD1 aligns across 7 bases. The ends lost 0 bases at V and 6 bases at J; junction bases unmatched: 2. Germline-derived CDR1 and CDR2 are LGHNA and YNFKEQ. CDR3 length equals 15 residues. CDR3: CASSQEEGANSPLHF. The CDR3 region has the DNA TGTGCCAGCAGCCAAGAGGAGGGGGCTAATTCACCCCTCCACTTT.

The rearrangement uses TRBV28 and TRBJ1-1; 9 nucleotides agree with TRBD1. V was pared by 2 bases and J by 3 bases, with 7 bases of the junction left unmatched. CDR3 length: 16 amino acids. Looked up from germline, CDR1 is MDHEN and CDR2 is SYDVKM. The CDR3 reads CASSLGQGLGDTEAFF. CDR3 bases: TGTGCCAGCAGTTTAGGACAGGGGCTGGGGGACACTGAAGCTTTCTTT. Supplemented by reference TRBV28 and TRBJ1-1, the full variable domain reads DVKVTQSSRYLVKRTGEKVFLECVQDMDHENMFWYRQDPGLGLRLIYFSYDVKMKEKGDIPEGYSVSREKKERFSLILESASTNQTSMYLCASSLGQGLGDTEAFFGQGTRLTVV.

This rearrangement joins TRBV4-3 to TRBJ2-7; 10 nucleotides match TRBD1. CDR3 length: 15 amino acids. V was pared by 0 bases and J by 4 bases, with 3 bases of the junction left unmatched. Germline lookup yields CDR1 LGHNA and CDR2 YSLEER. CDR3 in DNA: TGCGCCAGCAGCCAAGATGGGACAGGGGTATACGAGCAGTACTTC. It translates to CASSQDGTGVYEQYF.

The rearrangement links TRBV28 to TRBJ2-5; maybe TRBD2 (6 bases). V lost 5 bases to trimming and J lost 5 bases, with 18 bases between them. The germline gives CDR1 MDHEN, CDR2 SYDVKM. This CDR3 comprises 15 residues. This chain's CDR3 is CASSPMLGGTETQYF. The CDR3 coding sequence is TGTGCCAGCAGTCCTATGCTTGGAGGGACCGAGACCCAGTACTTC.

This sequence joins TRBV2 and TRBJ2-2, with TRBD2 matching over 11 bases. The CDR3 totals 16 residues. Trimming took 7 bases from V and 0 from J; bases not matched to a gene: 4. Germline CDR1 is SNHLY and CDR2 is FYNNEI. The CDR3 loop is CASKLAGASNTGELFF. CDR3 coding DNA: TGTGCCAGCAAACTAGCGGGAGCCTCGAACACCGGGGAGCTGTTTTTT.

The J gene is TRBJ2-1, the V gene TRBV29-1; TRBD1 is a possible D gene (6 bases). V lost 6 bases to trimming and J lost 8 bases, with 17 bases between them. Germline V lookup: CDR1 SQVTM, CDR2 ANQGSEA. This CDR3 has 13 amino acids. CDR3 sequence: CSVPSGVRDEQFF. The CDR3 nucleotides are TGCAGCGTCCCCTCAGGGGTTAGGGATGAGCAGTTCTTC.

J is TRBJ1-2 and V is TRBV28, with D perhaps matching TRBD1 (5 bases). Germline CDR1 and CDR2: MDHEN and SYDVKM. V was pared by 6 bases and J by 4 bases, with 15 bases between. The CDR3 covers 14 residues. The CDR3 reads CASRPGGIGYGYTF. CDR3 nucleotides: TGTGCCAGCAGACCCGGGGGGATTGGCTATGGCTACACCTTC.

The chain recombines TRBV27 with TRBJ1-2; tentatively, D is TRBD1 (6 bases). This CDR3 has 15 amino acids. Per the germline V gene, CDR1 is MNHEY and CDR2 is SMNVEV (reference sequence). V lost 7 bases and J 8 bases, leaving 23 bases between the germline ends. Here the CDR3 reads CASNLIGGLPGGYTF. The CDR3 DNA is TGTGCCAGCAATCTCATAGGGGGACTCCCTGGGGGCTACACCTTC.

The rearrangement joins TRBV20-1 to TRBJ1-1; weak D call: TRBD1 (5 bases). CDR1 is DFQATT, CDR2 SNEGSKA, per germline (reference sequence). The length of the CDR3 is 11 residues. V was shortened by 4 bases and J by 8 bases, with 11 bases between the two germline ends. CDR3 sequence: CSAIREGEAFF. As DNA, the CDR3 is TGCAGTGCTATCAGGGAAGGGGAAGCTTTCTTT.

V and J are TRBV27 and TRBJ1-6; 7 positions agree with TRBD1. V dropped 5 bases and J dropped 9; count of bases not matched to a gene: 7. The CDR3 is 14 amino acids. Germline CDR1 MNHEY, CDR2 SMNVEV (reference sequence). CDR3 amino acids: CASSMDRPASPLHF. CDR3 DNA: TGTGCCAGCAGTATGGACAGGCCCGCTTCACCCCTCCACTTT.

V and J are TRBV5-1 and TRBJ2-3, with 9 bases that match TRBD2. The CDR3 contains 16 residues. Germline V gives CDR1 SGHRS, CDR2 YFSETQ. V was pared by 0 bases and J by 7 bases, with 9 bases of the junction left unmatched. The CDR3 spells CASSLAGSGSRNTQYF. The CDR3 DNA is TGCGCCAGCAGCTTGGCCGGTAGCGGGAGTCGAAATACGCAGTATTTT.

The V gene is TRBV7-2, the J gene TRBJ1-6; TRBD1 is a possible D gene (5 bases). This CDR3 is 14 amino acids long. V was shortened by 6 bases and J by 8 bases, with 14 bases between the two germline ends. The germline V gene encodes CDR1 SGHTA and CDR2 FQGNSA. The CDR3 region has the DNA TGTGCCAGCAGTTTGAGACAGACGGATTCACCCCTCCACTTT. Translation: CASSLRQTDSPLHF.

The gene calls are TRBV6-5 and TRBJ2-7, with D possibly TRBD2 on 6 matching bases. This CDR3 has 14 residues. V was pared by 5 bases and J by 6 bases, with 17 bases between. The V gene's germline CDR1 is MNHEY and CDR2 SVGAGI. As DNA, the CDR3 is TGTGCCAGCAGTCCAAGCCGTTTGGGGGGCGAGCAGTACTTC. Translation gives CASSPSRLGGEQYF.

The chain uses TRBV2 and TRBJ1-1; weak D call: TRBD1 (5 bases). V lost 3 bases and J 4 bases, leaving 18 bases between the germline ends. Germline V gene data show CDR1 as SNHLY and CDR2 as FYNNEI. The CDR3 is made up of 16 amino acids. DNA of the CDR3: TGTGCCAGCAGTGATTTAATGAGAGGGGTGAGCACTGAAGCTTTCTTT. Amino acids: CASSDLMRGVSTEAFF.